Below, 30 T cell receptor beta chains from the same sample are listed, as sequenced in a study of T cell repertoires in cytomegalovirus infection. MiXCR, applied by TCRdb to the reads, yields one record per CDR3 protein. The sample carries almost 300,000 distinct CDR3 sequences, approximately 10% recorded once. Sequenced material: PBMCs. The receptor source for this set is a human donor in good health (CMV status not recorded). Some clones in this sample may be carry-over from other donors' samples.

At least ten counts were recorded for this clonotype. The chain uses TRBV11-2 and TRBJ1-1, with TRBD1 matching over 9 bases. The CDR3 has 19 residues. Trimming cost V 5 bases and J 5 bases; bases outside gene matches: 21. Per the germline V gene, CDR1 is SGHAT and CDR2 is FQNNGV. CDR3 sequence (DNA): TGTGCCAGCAGCCCTGTGGGATGGGGACAGGGAAGTCGGAGTACTGAAGCTTTCTTT. Translated, it gives CASSPVGWGQGSRSTEAFF.

This clonotype was counted between two and nine times. This rearrangement joins TRBV5-1 to TRBJ1-3; no firm D call. The V end was cut by 0 bases, the J end by 1 base, with 8 bases between. Germline V CDR1 and CDR2: SGHRS, YFSETQ. The length of the CDR3 is 15 residues. CDR3 in DNA: TGCGCCAGCAGCTTGGCCACGGATTCTGGAAACACCATATATTTT. The encoded protein is CASSLATDSGNTIYF.

This clonotype was seen ten or more times. V and J are TRBV28 and TRBJ1-1; TRBD1 aligns across 7 bases. J was trimmed by 4 bases and V by 6 bases; bases with no gene match: 8. The CDR3 length is 14 residues. Germline loops: CDR1 MDHEN, CDR2 SYDVKM. CDR3 bases: TGTGCCAGCAGCCGAGGGGGCTCGAGCACTGAAGCTTTCTTT. Translated: CASSRGGSSTEAFF.

This clonotype was picked up many times. The V gene is TRBV7-9, the J gene TRBJ1-4, with D uncertain. Germline lookup yields CDR1 SEHNR and CDR2 FQNEAQ (reference sequence). The CDR3 has 15 amino acids. The ends were cut back, 2 bases at V and 3 bases at J, with 10 bases in the middle. The DNA of the CDR3 is TGTGCCAGCAGCTTATCGGGGTCACCTAATGAAAAACTGTTTTTT. Translated: CASSLSGSPNEKLFF.

The sample holds many counts of this clonotype. The rearrangement joins TRBV18 to TRBJ2-7; D uncertain. This CDR3 region has 15 residues. V dropped 3 bases and J dropped 2 bases, with 14 bases sitting between them. Germline V gene data show CDR1 as KGHSH and CDR2 as LQKENI. Here the CDR3 DNA reads TGTGCCAGCTCACCTTTGGTAGTCCGAACCTACGAGCAGTACTTC. It specifies CASSPLVVRTYEQYF.

The V and J genes are TRBV5-1 and TRBJ2-6, with D maybe TRBD1 (6 bases). Trimming cost V 2 bases and J 2 bases, with 11 bases left between them. The germline V gene encodes CDR1 SGHRS and CDR2 YFSETQ. The CDR3 consists of 16 residues. The CDR3 coding sequence is TGCGCCAGCAGCTTTAGCCCAGGGGCTGGGGCCAACGTCCTGACTTTC. Its protein product is CASSFSPGAGANVLTF.

This clonotype was recorded many times. V is TRBV5-8 and J is TRBJ2-3; a possible D gene is TRBD2 (5 bases). Germline V gene sequence: CDR1 SGHTS, CDR2 YDEGEE. V shed 3 bases and J shed 3 bases, with 14 bases lying between them. The CDR3 runs to 15 residues. For the CDR3, the DNA is TGTGCCAGCAGCTCCGAGGGCATTCGGACAGATACGCAGTATTTT. It specifies CASSSEGIRTDTQYF.

The chain couples TRBV20-1 to TRBJ1-2, with 7 bases that match TRBD1. The CDR3 runs to 13 residues. Trimming took 5 bases from V and 6 from J; bases not matched to a gene: 9. CDR1 is DFQATT and CDR2 is SNEGSKA in the germline V gene (reference sequence). CDR3 sequence: CSASGQRLNGYTF. In DNA form, the CDR3 reads TGCAGTGCTTCGGGACAGAGATTGAATGGCTACACCTTC.

This clonotype was seen ten or more times. The chain couples TRBV7-9 to TRBJ1-1; D is unresolved. This CDR3 contains 15 residues. Looked up from germline, CDR1 is SEHNR and CDR2 is FQNEAQ (reference sequence). Deletions cut 0 bases from V and 1 base from J, with 9 bases between. The CDR3 DNA follows: TGTGCCAGCAGCTTAGCTGGCGAGCCGAACACTGAAGCTTTCTTT. Translating gives CASSLAGEPNTEAFF. The variable domain in full, with the rest retrieved from reference TRBV7-9 and TRBJ1-1, is DTGVSQNPRHKITKRGQNVTFRCDPISEHNRLYWYRQTLGQGPEFLTYFQNEAQLEKSRLLSDRFSAERPKGSFSTLEIQRTEQGDSAMYLCASSLAGEPNTEAFFGQGTRLTVV.

This clonotype was found many times. The chain carries TRBV6-2 or TRBV6-3 and TRBJ2-7, with TRBD2 matching over 8 bases. The trim removed 8 bases at V and 1 base at J, leaving 4 bases unmatched. The CDR3 covers 13 residues. Germline V gives CDR1 MNHEY, CDR2 SVGEGT. The CDR3 region is CASARGASYEQYV. Here the CDR3 DNA reads TGTGCCAGCGCGCGGGGGGCATCCTACGAGCAGTACGTC.

This clonotype was seen at least ten times. This rearrangement joins TRBV7-9 to TRBJ2-7; D is possibly TRBD2 (5 bases). The V end lost 5 bases, the J end lost 7 bases, and 15 bases lay between the germline ends. The CDR3 totals 13 residues. Germline loops: CDR1 SEHNR, CDR2 FQNEAQ (reference sequence). This chain's CDR3 is CASSQTLSGEQYF. In DNA form, the CDR3 reads TGTGCCAGCAGCCAGACACTCTCGGGGGAGCAGTACTTC.

This clonotype occurred many times. The chain recombines TRBV20-1 with TRBJ1-1; the D is unclear. The CDR3 extends over 13 amino acids. V shed 5 bases and J shed 0 bases, with 10 bases lying between them. CDR1 and CDR2 (germline): DFQATT, SNEGSKA (reference sequence). This chain's CDR3 is CSAPRGLNTEAFF. The CDR3 bases are TGCAGTGCTCCTCGGGGTTTGAACACTGAAGCTTTCTTT.

This clonotype was seen only once. Given a much more abundant clone one base away, this may be a read error. V and J are TRBV5-5 and TRBJ2-7, with 7 bases that match TRBD2. V shed 2 bases, J shed 0 bases, and the junction held 8 bases outside the gene matches. This CDR3 spans 16 amino acids. Looked up from germline, CDR1 is SGHKS and CDR2 is YYEKEE (reference sequence). The CDR3: CASSFRSSGYSYEQYV. The CDR3 DNA sequence: TGTGCCAGCAGCTTCCGGTCTAGCGGATACTCCTACGAGCAGTACGTC.

This clonotype showed up many times. The chain uses TRBV10-3 and TRBJ2-2, with TRBD2 identical over 11 bases. V lost 6 bases, J lost 4 bases, and 4 bases stayed unmatched. CDR3 length: 15 residues. Per germline, CDR1 ENHRY and CDR2 SYGVKD. The CDR3 loop reads CAISYSGGGTGELFF. The CDR3 nucleotides are TGTGCCATCAGCTATAGCGGGGGGGGCACCGGGGAGCTGTTTTTT.

This clonotype was recorded at least ten times. The CDR3 protein is CASSYAGTGSSEKLFF. The CDR3 DNA sequence: TGTGCCAGCAGTTACGCCGGGACAGGGTCGAGTGAAAAACTGTTTTTT. V is TRBV6-2 or TRBV6-3 and J is TRBJ1-4, with 9 nucleotides matching TRBD1. Trimming removed 2 bases from V and 7 bases from J; junction bases left unmatched: 8. The CDR3 totals 16 residues. Germline V gene lookup returns CDR1 MNHEY and CDR2 SVGEGT.

This clonotype came up many times. V is TRBV7-8 and J is TRBJ2-3, with a possible D match to TRBD2 (6 bases). Germline CDR1 SGHVS, CDR2 FQNEAQ. V was shortened by 5 bases and J by 1 base, with 16 bases between the two germline ends. This CDR3 spans 16 amino acids. CDR3 protein: CASSPRDSFGTDTQYF. Here the CDR3 DNA reads TGTGCCAGCAGCCCCCGGGACTCCTTTGGCACAGATACGCAGTATTTT.

The chain has TRBV27 and TRBJ1-2; 7 bases line up with TRBD1. In germline, CDR1 is MNHEY, CDR2 SMNVEV (reference sequence). This CDR3 spans 13 amino acids. V lost 6 bases to trimming and J lost 6 bases; unmatched junction nucleotides: 7. CDR3 DNA sequence: TGTGCCAGCAGCCGACAGGGCAGGGATGGCTACACCTTC. Residues: CASSRQGRDGYTF.

This clonotype was detected ten times or more. CDR3 in DNA: TGCGCCAGCAGCCAACAGCAGGCAACTAATGAAAAACTGTTTTTT. Translated: CASSQQQATNEKLFF. The rearrangement uses TRBV4-1 and TRBJ1-4; D gene unclear. Germline assignment: CDR1 MGHRA and CDR2 YSYEKL. There are 15 residues in the CDR3. V shed 2 bases and J shed 0 bases, with 7 bases lying between them.

The table lists this clonotype with many counts. This rearrangement joins TRBV6-2 or TRBV6-3 to TRBJ1-5; the D gene is possibly TRBD1 (5 bases). The CDR3 runs to 16 residues. V was cut by 0 bases and J by 6 bases, with 15 bases left in between. CDR1 is MNHEY, CDR2 SVGEGT, per germline. The CDR3 DNA reads TGTGCCAGCAGTTACTCGCGGGGCAGGGATTTTCAGCCCCAGCATTTT. This encodes CASSYSRGRDFQPQHF.

This clonotype was recorded many times. The chain has TRBV7-6 and TRBJ2-7, with 8 bases matching TRBD1. V dropped 5 bases and J dropped 5; count of bases not matched to a gene: 8. In germline, CDR1 is SGHVS, CDR2 FNYEAQ. The CDR3 extends over 14 amino acids. CDR3 nucleotide sequence: TGTGCCAGCAGCCCCGACAGGGGTGGCAACGAGCAGTACTTC. Translating gives CASSPDRGGNEQYF.

This clonotype was counted many times. This chain uses TRBV6-5 with TRBJ2-7; D may be TRBD2 (6 bases). Germline CDR1 and CDR2: MNHEY and SVGAGI. The CDR3 has 16 amino acids. The V end lost 4 bases, the J end lost 3 bases, and 19 bases lay between the germline ends. CDR3 protein: CASSSGTGVLYYEQYF. The DNA for the CDR3 is TGTGCCAGCAGTTCGGGGACTGGGGTCCTATACTACGAGCAGTACTTC.

Notes on this clonotype: A much larger clone differs from this one at a single base, so this may be a read error. This chain connects TRBV20-1 to TRBJ2-5, with TRBD2 matching 13 bases. The CDR3 loop spans 16 amino acids. Germline V gene lookup returns CDR1 DFQATT and CDR2 SNEGSKA (reference sequence). J was trimmed by 2 bases and V by 4 bases; bases with no gene match: 7. CDR3 nucleotide sequence: TGCAGTGCTATCGGGACTAGCGGGGTTTCACAAGAGACCCAGTACTTC. Protein sequence: CSAIGTSGVSQETQYF.

This clonotype was found many times. The chain carries TRBV28 and TRBJ1-5; D is possibly TRBD1 (5 bases). Germline assignment: CDR1 MDHEN and CDR2 SYDVKM. V lost 6 bases and J lost 5, with 14 bases in between. This CDR3 spans 14 amino acids. The CDR3 loop reads CASSRVRGDQPQHF. The DNA of the CDR3 is TGTGCCAGCAGCCGCGTTCGGGGGGATCAGCCCCAGCATTTT.

This clonotype was recorded at least ten times. V is TRBV25-1 and J is TRBJ2-2; the match to TRBD1 covers 9 bases. Per germline, CDR1 MGHDK and CDR2 SYGVNS. J was trimmed by 3 bases and V by 6 bases; bases with no gene match: 8. This CDR3 contains 16 residues. Here the CDR3 reads CASRSSGTGYTGELFF. CDR3 DNA: TGTGCCAGCAGGAGCTCCGGGACAGGGTACACCGGGGAGCTGTTTTTT.

This clonotype was found many times. J is TRBJ2-7 and V is TRBV12-3 or TRBV12-4; D tentatively reads TRBD1 or TRBD2 (5 bases each). V lost 3 bases, J lost 2 bases, and 8 bases lay in between. This CDR3 region has 13 residues. DNA for the CDR3: TGTGCCAGCAGTTTGAGGGGAACCTACGAGCAGTACTTC. Residues: CASSLRGTYEQYF.

This clonotype was recorded many times. This chain joins TRBV20-1 and TRBJ2-4; D is unclear. The CDR3 is made up of 11 amino acids. Germline-derived CDR1 and CDR2 are DFQATT and SNEGSKA (reference sequence). The V end was cut by 1 base, the J end by 14 bases, with 12 bases between. CDR3 protein: CSARGGSLEYF. Here the CDR3 DNA reads TGCAGTGCTAGAGGGGGATCGTTAGAGTACTTC.

This clonotype was seen many times. The J gene is TRBJ1-4, the V gene TRBV5-6; 11 bases fit TRBD1. This CDR3 region has 14 residues. Germline CDR1 and CDR2: SGHDT and YYEEEE. Trimming removed 4 bases from V and 8 bases from J; junction bases left unmatched: 4. CDR3 residues: CASSIGTGGEKLFF. The CDR3 nucleotides read TGTGCCAGCAGCATCGGGACAGGGGGGGAAAAACTGTTTTTT.

This clonotype was observed at least ten times. The rearrangement uses TRBV7-2 and TRBJ2-3; D might be TRBD1 (8 bases). CDR1 SGHTA and CDR2 FQGNSA come from the germline V gene. This CDR3 is 18 amino acids long. Trimming shortened V by 1 base and J by 4 bases, and 21 bases separated the two germline ends. The CDR3 protein is CASSLVLFGQGGADTQYF. DNA of the CDR3: TGTGCCAGCAGCTTAGTTTTGTTCGGACAGGGAGGGGCAGATACGCAGTATTTT.

This clonotype occurred many times. The V call is TRBV14, the J call TRBJ1-4; 9 bases align to TRBD1. CDR1 is SGHDN and CDR2 is FVKESK in the germline V gene. V was clipped by 6 bases and J by 10 bases; unmatched bases: 6. CDR3 size: 13 residues. The CDR3 region has the DNA TGTGCCAGCAGGGGACAGGGTGGAAGAAAACTGTTTTTT. Translating it yields CASRGQGGRKLFF.

There are a few counts of this clonotype. The CDR3 here is CSARGWGPLSNEQFF. The DNA for the CDR3 is TGCAGTGCTAGGGGGTGGGGGCCTCTTTCCAATGAGCAGTTCTTC. This chain links TRBV20-1 with TRBJ2-1; a possible D gene is TRBD1 (6 bases). CDR1 and CDR2 from the germline V gene are DFQATT and SNEGSKA (reference sequence). The V end was cut by 3 bases, the J end by 6 bases, with 18 bases between. This CDR3 is built from 15 residues.